Below are 20 T cell receptor beta chains sequenced from a single sample in a study of T cell changes during pregnancy in multiple sclerosis. TCRdb's table, derived via immunoSEQ multiplex PCR, lists solely in-frame clones and lacks some. The data hold 50,000 to 60,000 clones, with around 90% observed a single time. This specimen was CD4+ T cells from peripheral blood mononuclear cells, taken in the first trimester of pregnancy. The receptors come from a female donor with multiple sclerosis, enrolled in a pregnancy study.

The CDR3 protein is CASSLGGDGGELFF. The CDR3 nucleotides are TGTGCCAGCAGCTTAGGGGGGGATGGCGGGGAGCTGTTTTTT. The V and J genes are TRBV7-6 and TRBJ2-2; possible D gene TRBD2, 6 bases. This CDR3 contains 14 residues. The germline V gene has CDR1 SGHVS and CDR2 FNYEAQ. V dropped 1 base and J dropped 7 bases, with 10 bases sitting between them.

V usage is TRBV9 and J usage is TRBJ1-1; perhaps TRBD1 as D (6 bases). The CDR3 is 14 amino acids. V was clipped by 4 bases and J by 4 bases, with 14 bases between them. CDR1 SGDLS and CDR2 YYNGEE come from the germline V gene. CDR3 sequence reads: CASSPRGWATEAFF. CDR3 in DNA: TGTGCCAGCAGCCCAAGGGGGTGGGCCACTGAAGCTTTCTTT.

The J gene is TRBJ2-7, the V gene TRBV6-1; no clear D. Germline values: CDR1 MNHNS, CDR2 SASEGT. The CDR3 extends over 13 amino acids. V lost 7 bases to trimming and J lost 0 bases, with 10 bases between them. The chain's CDR3 is CASKRSSSYEQYF. The DNA for the CDR3 is TGTGCCAGCAAACGCTCTAGCTCCTACGAGCAGTACTTC.

On this clone: A junction boundary mismatches the germline segment, possibly from a read error. This chain links TRBV7-7 with TRBJ1-5; 7 nucleotides match TRBD1. The CDR3 is 10 residues long. From germline, CDR1 is SSHAT and CDR2 FNYEAQ (reference sequence). CDR3: CASSLRGPRF. For the CDR3, the DNA is TGTGCCAGCAGCTTAAGGGGGCCCCGTTTT.

The V gene is TRBV7-2, the J gene TRBJ2-7; the D gene is possibly TRBD2 (5 bases). Trimming took 2 bases from V and 5 from J, leaving 10 bases between them. The CDR3 loop spans 13 amino acids. Per the germline V gene, CDR1 is SGHTA and CDR2 is FQGNSA. CDR3 coding DNA: TGTGCCAGCAGCTTATTCGGGCGGGACGAGCAGTACTTC. It codes for CASSLFGRDEQYF. Full variable domain (rest looked up from reference TRBV7-2 and TRBJ2-7): GAGVSQSPSNKVTEKGKDVELRCDPISGHTALYWYRQSLGQGLEFLIYFQGNSAPDKSGLPSDRFSAERTGGSVSTLTIQRTQQEDSAVYLCASSLFGRDEQYFGPGTRLTVT.

The chain couples TRBV2 to TRBJ2-1, with 11 positions matching TRBD1. The CDR3 totals 15 residues. CDR1 SNHLY and CDR2 FYNNEI come from the germline V gene. V lost 2 bases, J lost 6 bases, and 3 bases stayed unmatched. CDR3 protein: CASSERDRGVNEQFF. CDR3 in DNA: TGTGCCAGCAGTGAAAGGGACAGGGGGGTCAATGAGCAGTTCTTC.

V and J are TRBV25-1 and TRBJ1-5, with a possible D match to TRBD1 (6 bases). CDR3 length: 14 amino acids. With 6 bases removed from V and 1 base from J, the gap between germline ends came to 10 bases. Germline assignment: CDR1 MGHDK and CDR2 SYGVNS. CDR3 protein: CASREQGSNQPQHF. The CDR3 DNA sequence: TGTGCCAGCAGAGAACAGGGAAGCAATCAGCCCCAGCATTTT.

This clone is termed medium-sized. This rearrangement joins TRBV11-2 to TRBJ2-2; a possible D gene is TRBD1 (6 bases). Germline V gene lookup returns CDR1 SGHAT and CDR2 FQNNGV. The CDR3 runs to 15 residues. Trimming removed 3 bases at V and 3 bases at J, with 11 bases between. The CDR3 nucleotides read TGTGCCAGCAGCTTCGGGACACACCACACCGGGGAGCTGTTTTTT. As protein: CASSFGTHHTGELFF.

The V call is TRBV15, the J call TRBJ1-6, with 9 bases matching TRBD1. Unmatched junction bases numbered 7, after V lost 5 bases and J lost 8 bases. The CDR3 is 15 amino acids. CDR1 is LNHNV, CDR2 YYDKDF, per germline (reference sequence). Here the CDR3 reads CATSGGQGFHSPLHF. The CDR3 DNA is TGTGCCACCAGCGGGGGACAGGGTTTCCATTCACCCCTCCACTTT.

The CDR3 DNA is TGTGCCAGCTCACCACTTCCCGGACAGGGGGCCGGAAACACCATATATTTT. It encodes CASSPLPGQGAGNTIYF. The chain links TRBV18 to TRBJ1-3, with 11 bases identical to TRBD1. The CDR3 loop spans 17 amino acids. Germline V gene lookup returns CDR1 KGHSH and CDR2 LQKENI. The ends lost 1 base at V and 4 bases at J; junction bases unmatched: 6.

The chain uses TRBV5-1 and TRBJ2-5; 13 nucleotides align to TRBD2. Germline assignment: CDR1 SGHRS and CDR2 YFSETQ. Trimming removed 4 bases from V and 3 bases from J; junction bases left unmatched: 3. This CDR3 spans 15 amino acids. The CDR3, as DNA: TGCGCCAGCAGCACGGGACTAGCGGGGAAAGAGACCCAGTACTTC. It codes for CASSTGLAGKETQYF.

This CDR3 is CASRLNRGSGTGELFF. Here the CDR3 DNA reads TGCGCCAGCAGACTCAACAGGGGGTCAGGCACCGGGGAGCTGTTTTTT. The chain uses TRBV5-1 and TRBJ2-2; TRBD1 agrees at 8 bases. Germline values: CDR1 SGHRS, CDR2 YFSETQ. The ends lost 5 bases at V and 4 bases at J; junction bases unmatched: 10. The CDR3 has 16 amino acids. Together with reference TRBV5-1 and TRBJ2-2, the CDR3 gives the full variable domain: KAGVTQTPRYLIKTRGQQVTLSCSPISGHRSVSWYQQTPGQGLQFLFEYFSETQRNKGNFPGRFSGRQFSNSRSEMNVSTLELGDSALYLCASRLNRGSGTGELFFGEGSRLTVL.

The sample holds a few counts of this clone. The chain links TRBV7-2 to TRBJ2-7; TRBD2 aligns across 10 bases. Germline CDR1 reads SGHTA; CDR2 reads FQGNSA. The J segment lost 4 bases and the V segment lost 2 bases, leaving 8 bases of the junction unmatched. The CDR3 runs 16 residues. The CDR3 nucleotides read TGTGCCAGCAGCTTATTTACTAGCGGGGTAGGGTACGAGCAGTACTTC. Amino acid sequence: CASSLFTSGVGYEQYF.

CDR3 residues: CARWQGALGQPQHF. CDR3 bases: TGCGCCAGGTGGCAGGGGGCATTGGGTCAGCCCCAGCATTTT. The chain couples TRBV23-1 to TRBJ1-5; 8 bases fit TRBD1. TRBV23-1 is an ORF, with its function uncertain. The V gene end was trimmed by 9 bases and the J gene end by 6 bases; junction bases not matched to a gene: 10. This CDR3 is built from 14 residues.

This chain links TRBV19 with TRBJ2-3; weak D call: TRBD1 (7 bases). V was pared by 5 bases and J by 0 bases, with 15 bases between. CDR3 length: 16 residues. Germline V gives CDR1 LNHDA, CDR2 SQIVND (reference sequence). The CDR3 is CASSGGTEYSTDTQYF. CDR3 nucleotide sequence: TGTGCCAGTAGTGGGGGGACAGAGTATAGCACAGATACGCAGTATTTT. The whole variable domain, filled in from reference TRBV19 and TRBJ2-3, reads DGGITQSPKYLFRKEGQNVTLSCEQNLNHDAMYWYRQDPGQGLRLIYYSQIVNDFQKGDIAEGYSVSREKKESFPLTVTSAQKNPTAFYLCASSGGTEYSTDTQYFGPGTRLTVL.

A single count supports this clone. This chain connects TRBV5-6 to TRBJ1-6, with a possible D match to TRBD1 (5 bases). The germline V gene has CDR1 SGHDT and CDR2 YYEEEE. V was shortened by 0 bases and J by 5 bases, with 6 bases between the two germline ends. The CDR3 length is 14 residues. The CDR3: CASSLVGDNSPLHF. In DNA, the CDR3 is TGTGCCAGCAGCTTGGTAGGGGATAATTCACCCCTCCACTTT.

The rearrangement uses TRBV10-2 and TRBJ2-3; no firm D call. The germline gives CDR1 WSHSY, CDR2 SAAADI. The CDR3 is made up of 12 amino acids. The ends were cut back, 5 bases at V and 0 bases at J, with 3 bases in the middle. The CDR3 region is CASSRSTDTQYF. As DNA, the CDR3 is TGCGCCAGCAGTCGTAGCACAGATACGCAGTATTTT.

The genes are TRBV9 and TRBJ1-2, with D maybe TRBD1 (5 bases). CDR1 and CDR2 from the germline V gene are SGDLS and YYNGEE. The V and J ends lost 0 bases and 0 bases respectively, with 12 bases between them. This CDR3 has 16 amino acids. In DNA form, the CDR3 reads TGTGCCAGCAGCGTAGGGCACAGGAATCCTAACTATGGCTACACCTTC. It specifies CASSVGHRNPNYGYTF.

The chain joins TRBV4-1 to TRBJ1-1; the D gene is possibly TRBD1 (6 bases). The CDR3 spans 15 residues. Trimming cost V 0 bases and J 3 bases, with 11 bases left between them. Germline V CDR1 and CDR2: MGHRA, YSYEKL. The CDR3 loop reads CASSQEGDRYTEAFF. CDR3 DNA sequence: TGCGCCAGCAGCCAAGAGGGAGACAGGTACACTGAAGCTTTCTTT.

The rearrangement joins TRBV7-6 to TRBJ1-1, with 7 bases matching TRBD1. The CDR3 is made up of 15 amino acids. Trimming removed 1 base from V and 1 base from J; junction bases left unmatched: 3. Germline V gives CDR1 SGHVS, CDR2 FNYEAQ. Written as DNA, the CDR3 is TGTGCCAGCAGCTTAGGACAGGGACCGAACACTGAAGCTTTCTTT. Its protein product is CASSLGQGPNTEAFF.